Shown below are 7 T cell receptor beta chains from a single sample sequenced in a study of blood T cell repertoires in COVID-19. The protocol was immunoSEQ multiplex PCR, while the TCRdb copy is restricted to in-frame clones and leaves out a portion. This table has 70,000 to 95,000 clones, about 89% appearing once. Material for sequencing was peripheral blood. All receptors derive from a man between 65 and 85 years old with active or convalescent COVID-19.

The genes are TRBV28 and TRBJ1-2, with 8 bases matching TRBD1. With 5 bases clipped from V and 0 bases from J, the junction kept 2 bases outside the gene matches. The CDR3 runs to 14 residues. Germline V gene data show CDR1 as MDHEN and CDR2 as SYDVKM. CDR3 sequence reads: CASSPGQANYGYTF. CDR3 nucleotide sequence: TGTGCCAGCAGTCCGGGACAGGCTAACTATGGCTACACCTTC.

This chain connects TRBV10-3 to TRBJ2-1; no definite D call. V shed 3 bases and J shed 4 bases, with 13 bases lying between them. Germline-derived CDR1 and CDR2 are ENHRY and SYGVKD. The CDR3 has 15 amino acids. For the CDR3, the DNA is TGTGCCATCAGTGACAGCAGGCGAATTTACAATGAGCAGTTCTTC. Encoded protein: CAISDSRRIYNEQFF.

The chain uses TRBV6-2 or TRBV6-3 and TRBJ1-3; D is ambiguous. V was trimmed by 4 bases and J by 0 bases, leaving 10 bases between them. The length of the CDR3 is 15 residues. Germline V gene data show CDR1 as MNHEY and CDR2 as SVGEGT. The CDR3 DNA follows: TGTGCCAGCAGTTTACAGCTCCACTCTGGAAACACCATATATTTT. It is translated as CASSLQLHSGNTIYF.

The chain couples TRBV10-3 to TRBJ2-1; possibly TRBD1 for D (5 bases). The germline CDR1 and CDR2 sequences are ENHRY and SYGVKD. With 4 bases removed from V and 4 bases from J, the gap between germline ends came to 11 bases. CDR3 size: 14 residues. Written as DNA, the CDR3 is TGTGCCATCAGTGGACAGATAAATTACAATGAGCAGTTCTTC. Translating it yields CAISGQINYNEQFF.

This clone was observed a single time. The V call is TRBV28, the J call TRBJ2-7; 14 bases map to TRBD2. The germline V gene has CDR1 MDHEN and CDR2 SYDVKM. V lost 4 bases and J lost 3; bases outside the gene matches: 2. The CDR3 has 15 residues. The CDR3 nucleotides are TGTGCCAGCAGTTCCGGGACTAGCGGGAGCTACGAGCAGTACTTC. It codes for CASSSGTSGSYEQYF.

V usage is TRBV28 and J usage is TRBJ2-7; D perhaps matches TRBD1 (5 bases). CDR1 and CDR2 from the germline V gene are MDHEN and SYDVKM. The CDR3 runs 16 residues. V lost 5 bases and J 3 bases, leaving 20 bases between the germline ends. CDR3 in DNA: TGTGCCAGCAGTCCCTGGATGGGTAGGGGAAACTACGAGCAGTACTTC. Translated: CASSPWMGRGNYEQYF.

The chain carries TRBV12-3 or TRBV12-4 and TRBJ2-7; 9 bases are a match to TRBD2. V shed 7 bases and J 2 bases; nucleotides not matched to a gene: 3. The CDR3 is 13 amino acids. The CDR3: CASTERGAYEQYF. The DNA for the CDR3 is TGTGCCAGCACGGAGCGGGGGGCCTACGAGCAGTACTTC.